A selection of T cell receptor beta chains follows, all from one sample in a study of human T cells and chemical hapten exposure. TCRdb re-derived calls from the RACE reads in MiXCR, one entry per CDR3 protein. Counted here are around 360,000 distinct CDR3 sequences, roughly 6.3% occurring once; the ten biggest clones make up around 6%. The source material was whole blood, sampled in connection with sensitization to the hapten diphenylcyclopropenone (DPC). Receptor source: a woman aged 18-29 years with alopecia areata. Some clones in this sample may be carry-over from other donors' samples. Each CDR3 is given with its conserved first and last residue. D genes are given only for firm matches. A clone size is listed for some rows: how often the clone was seen (once, few, many), or a class if it is expanded.

J gene: TRBJ2-1; clone size: NA; D gene: TRBD2; V gene: TRBV12-3/TRBV12-4; CDR3 protein: CASSLAGGLGNEQFF; CDR3 DNA: TGTGCCAGCAGCTTAGCGGGGGGGCTTGGCAATGAGCAGTTCTTC
J gene: TRBJ2-7; clone size: few; D gene: TRBD2; V gene: TRBV5-1; CDR3 protein: CASSSLAGVSYEQYF; CDR3 DNA: TGCGCCAGCAGCTCCCTAGCGGGGGTCTCCTACGAGCAGTACTTC
J gene: TRBJ1-1; clone size: many; D gene: NA; V gene: TRBV12-3/TRBV12-4; CDR3 protein: CASRGRTEAFF; CDR3 DNA: TGTGCCAGCCGAGGAAGGACTGAAGCTTTCTTT
J gene: TRBJ2-3; clone size: many; D gene: NA; V gene: TRBV3-1; CDR3 protein: CASSPTGTDLATDTQYF; CDR3 DNA: TGTGCCAGCAGCCCCACCGGGACCGACCTGGCCACAGATACGCAGTATTTT
J gene: TRBJ1-5; clone size: NA; D gene: NA; V gene: TRBV7-6; CDR3 protein: CASSRVVNQPQHF; CDR3 DNA: TGTGCCAGCAGCCGGGTCGTAAATCAGCCCCAGCATTTT
J gene: TRBJ1-1; clone size: many; D gene: NA; V gene: TRBV6-5; CDR3 protein: CASSYSVGTEAFF; CDR3 DNA: TGTGCCAGCAGTTACTCGGTAGGGACTGAAGCTTTCTTT
J gene: TRBJ2-1; clone size: few; D gene: TRBD2; V gene: TRBV28; CDR3 protein: CASSPRLLAGGNEQFF; CDR3 DNA: TGTGCCAGCAGTCCCCGGTTGTTGGCGGGGGGCAATGAGCAGTTCTTC
J gene: TRBJ2-3; clone size: many; D gene: TRBD1; V gene: TRBV6-5; CDR3 protein: CASRNRGHNLDTQYF; CDR3 DNA: TGTGCCAGCAGGAACAGGGGGCATAATTTAGATACGCAGTATTTT
J gene: TRBJ2-5; clone size: NA; D gene: TRBD1; V gene: TRBV29-1; CDR3 protein: CSVREGAETQYF; CDR3 DNA: TGCAGCGTAAGAGAGGGGGCAGAGACCCAGTACTTC
J gene: TRBJ2-3; clone size: few; D gene: NA; V gene: TRBV12-3/TRBV12-4; CDR3 protein: CASGPGGTDTQYF; CDR3 DNA: TGTGCCAGCGGCCCAGGGGGCACAGATACGCAGTATTTT
J gene: TRBJ2-3; clone size: NA; D gene: NA; V gene: TRBV6-2/TRBV6-3; CDR3 protein: CASTTWGVSDTQYF; CDR3 DNA: TGTGCCAGCACCACGTGGGGGGTATCAGATACGCAGTATTTT
J gene: TRBJ2-7; clone size: NA; D gene: NA; V gene: TRBV4-3; CDR3 protein: CASSQDPLPLYEQYF; CDR3 DNA: TGCGCCAGCAGCCAAGATCCGCTCCCCCTCTACGAGCAGTACTTC
J gene: TRBJ1-5; clone size: NA; D gene: NA; V gene: TRBV20-1; CDR3 protein: CSARDRQSYGQPQHF; CDR3 DNA: TGCAGTGCTAGAGATCGGCAGTCGTACGGTCAGCCCCAGCATTTT
J gene: TRBJ2-3; clone size: few; D gene: TRBD2; V gene: TRBV10-3; CDR3 protein: CAISGASGGATDTQYF; CDR3 DNA: TGTGCCATCTCGGGGGCGAGCGGGGGGGCCACAGATACGCAGTATTTT
J gene: TRBJ2-7; clone size: many; D gene: TRBD1; V gene: TRBV6-5; CDR3 protein: CASSPRTGPYEQYF; CDR3 DNA: TGTGCCAGCAGTCCCAGGACAGGGCCCTACGAGCAGTACTTC
J gene: TRBJ1-2; clone size: many; D gene: NA; V gene: TRBV20-1; CDR3 protein: CSARDFWQSYGYTF; CDR3 DNA: TGCAGTGCTAGAGATTTTTGGCAGAGCTATGGCTACACCTTC
J gene: TRBJ2-2; clone size: NA; D gene: TRBD1; V gene: TRBV6-1; CDR3 protein: CASTGTAYTGELFF; CDR3 DNA: TGTGCCAGCACTGGGACAGCGTACACCGGGGAGCTGTTTTTT
J gene: TRBJ2-7; clone size: many; D gene: TRBD1; V gene: TRBV10-3; CDR3 protein: CAISPDRGYEQYF; CDR3 DNA: TGTGCCATCAGCCCCGACAGGGGCTACGAGCAGTACTTC
J gene: TRBJ1-2; clone size: many; D gene: NA; V gene: TRBV15; CDR3 protein: CATSRSTEDRYGYTF; CDR3 DNA: TGTGCCACCAGCAGATCGACCGAAGACCGTTATGGCTACACCTTC
J gene: TRBJ1-1; clone size: few; D gene: NA; V gene: TRBV7-9; CDR3 protein: CASSPMTFEAFF; CDR3 DNA: TGTGCCAGCAGCCCGATGACTTTCGAAGCTTTCTTT
J gene: TRBJ2-1; clone size: NA; D gene: TRBD2; V gene: TRBV20-1; CDR3 protein: CSANGLAGGRYNEQFF; CDR3 DNA: TGCAGTGCTAATGGACTAGCGGGGGGGCGATACAATGAGCAGTTCTTC
J gene: TRBJ1-3; clone size: few; D gene: NA; V gene: TRBV9; CDR3 protein: CASSTQGLYSGNTIYF; CDR3 DNA: TGTGCCAGCAGCACTCAGGGGTTATACTCTGGAAACACCATATATTTT
J gene: TRBJ2-5; clone size: many; D gene: NA; V gene: TRBV9; CDR3 protein: CASSVQSSETQYF; CDR3 DNA: TGTGCCAGCAGCGTGCAGAGTTCCGAGACCCAGTACTTC
J gene: TRBJ1-2; clone size: NA; D gene: NA; V gene: TRBV11-2; CDR3 protein: CASSSGHTAYGYTF; CDR3 DNA: TGTGCCAGCAGCAGCGGACACACAGCCTATGGCTACACCTTC
J gene: TRBJ1-3; clone size: NA; D gene: NA; V gene: TRBV4-1; CDR3 protein: CASSQDYSGSGNTIYF; CDR3 DNA: TGCGCCAGCAGCCAAGATTATTCCGGATCTGGAAACACCATATATTTT
J gene: TRBJ2-3; clone size: NA; D gene: NA; V gene: TRBV7-2; CDR3 protein: CACSLVVPPTQYF; CDR3 DNA: TGTGCCTGCAGCTTAGTAGTACCCCCGACGCAGTATTTT
J gene: TRBJ1-2; clone size: few; D gene: TRBD1; V gene: TRBV5-1; CDR3 protein: CASSLAGQGAGNYGYTF; CDR3 DNA: TGCGCCAGCAGCTTGGCGGGACAGGGCGCTGGTAACTATGGCTACACCTTC
J gene: TRBJ2-7; clone size: NA; D gene: NA; V gene: TRBV20-1; CDR3 protein: CSASTAGQVLAEQYF; CDR3 DNA: TGCAGTGCTAGTACTGCGGGGCAGGTGTTAGCCGAGCAGTACTTC
J gene: TRBJ2-5; clone size: NA; D gene: TRBD2; V gene: TRBV6-2/TRBV6-3; CDR3 protein: CASTRLAASQETQYF; CDR3 DNA: TGTGCCAGCACCAGACTAGCGGCCTCCCAAGAGACCCAGTACTTC
J gene: TRBJ2-7; clone size: few; D gene: NA; V gene: TRBV3-1; CDR3 protein: CASSQGGLNYEQYF; CDR3 DNA: TGTGCCAGCAGCCAAGGGGGACTTAACTACGAGCAGTACTTC
J gene: TRBJ1-5; clone size: NA; D gene: NA; V gene: TRBV12-5; CDR3 protein: CASAPGKGQVSNQPQHF; CDR3 DNA: TGTGCTAGTGCCCCGGGGAAGGGACAAGTTAGCAATCAGCCCCAGCATTTT
J gene: TRBJ1-4; clone size: NA; D gene: NA; V gene: TRBV20-1; CDR3 protein: CSAREYRDPGNEKLFF; CDR3 DNA: TGCAGTGCTAGAGAGTACCGGGACCCGGGAAACGAAAAACTGTTTTTT
J gene: TRBJ2-1; clone size: few; D gene: NA; V gene: TRBV4-2; CDR3 protein: CASSPRPGITYNEQFF; CDR3 DNA: TGTGCCAGCAGCCCAAGGCCCGGGATCACCTACAATGAGCAGTTCTTC
J gene: TRBJ1-5; clone size: NA; D gene: TRBD1; V gene: TRBV6-2/TRBV6-3; CDR3 protein: CASTPTGADRGRNQPQHF; CDR3 DNA: TGTGCCAGCACCCCTACGGGGGCTGACAGGGGACGGAATCAGCCCCAGCATTTT
J gene: TRBJ1-2; clone size: many; D gene: TRBD1; V gene: TRBV5-1; CDR3 protein: CASSIGTVSYGYTF; CDR3 DNA: TGCGCCAGCAGCATCGGGACAGTTTCCTATGGCTACACCTTC